This T cell receptor beta chain was sequenced for a study of blood T cells in healthy people across ages. Trimming took off 5 bases at V and 6 bases at J, with 11 bases between the two ends. CDR1 and CDR2 (germline): SGHTA, FQGNSA. This CDR3 contains 13 residues. Primed by a sample-barcoded 5' primer and a J-beta primer mix, a second PCR proceeded for about 6 to 11 cycles. MiXCR, run by TCRdb on the 5' RACE reads, gives a single entry per CDR3 protein. The data contain approximately 600,000 distinct CDR3 sequences, 45% to 65% of them singletons. Individuals who donated were healthy Caucasians from Russia aged about 6 to 90.

The chain employs TRBV7-2 and TRBJ2-1; the D gene is possibly TRBD1 (6 bases). This TCR was recovered from a man aged 55 to 70 in good health. Material for sequencing was blood. CDR3 in DNA: TGTGCCAGCAGCCGTACAGGGTTCAATGAGCAGTTCTTC. This gives the protein CASSRTGFNEQFF.